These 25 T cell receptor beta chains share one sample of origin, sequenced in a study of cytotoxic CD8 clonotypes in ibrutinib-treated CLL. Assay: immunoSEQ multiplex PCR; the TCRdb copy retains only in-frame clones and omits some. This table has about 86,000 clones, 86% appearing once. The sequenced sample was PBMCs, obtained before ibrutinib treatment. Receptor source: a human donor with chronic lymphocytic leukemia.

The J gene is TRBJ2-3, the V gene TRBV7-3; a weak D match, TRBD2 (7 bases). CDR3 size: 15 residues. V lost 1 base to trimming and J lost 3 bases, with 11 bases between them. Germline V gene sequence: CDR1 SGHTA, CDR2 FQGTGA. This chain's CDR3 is CASSLRGGATDTQYF. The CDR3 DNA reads TGTGCCAGCAGCTTAAGAGGGGGGGCGACAGATACGCAGTATTTT.

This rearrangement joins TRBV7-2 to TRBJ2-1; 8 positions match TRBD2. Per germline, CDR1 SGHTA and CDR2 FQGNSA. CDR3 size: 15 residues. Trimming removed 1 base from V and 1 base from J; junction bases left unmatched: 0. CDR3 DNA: TGTGCCAGCAGCTTAGTAGCGGGATCCTACAATGAGCAGTTCTTC. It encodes CASSLVAGSYNEQFF.

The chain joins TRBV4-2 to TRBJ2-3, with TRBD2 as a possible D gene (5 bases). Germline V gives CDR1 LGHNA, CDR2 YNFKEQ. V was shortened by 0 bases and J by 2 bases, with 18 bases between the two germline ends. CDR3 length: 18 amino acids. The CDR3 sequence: CASSQESPTGGLTDTQYF. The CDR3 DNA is TGTGCCAGCAGCCAAGAATCTCCGACCGGCGGGCTCACAGATACGCAGTATTTT.

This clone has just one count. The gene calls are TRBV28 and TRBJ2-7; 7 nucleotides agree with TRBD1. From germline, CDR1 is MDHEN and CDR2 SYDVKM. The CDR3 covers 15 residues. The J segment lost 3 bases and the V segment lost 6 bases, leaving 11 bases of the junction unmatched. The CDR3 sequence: CASRLQGNVHYEQYF. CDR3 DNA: TGTGCCAGCAGGTTACAGGGGAATGTCCACTACGAGCAGTACTTC. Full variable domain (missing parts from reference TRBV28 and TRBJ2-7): DVKVTQSSRYLVKRTGEKVFLECVQDMDHENMFWYRQDPGLGLRLIYFSYDVKMKEKGDIPEGYSVSREKKERFSLILESASTNQTSMYLCASRLQGNVHYEQYFGPGTRLTVT.

In nucleotides, the CDR3 is TGTGCCAGCTCACCGGACCGCGCAACTAATGAAAAACTGTTTTTT. The encoded protein is CASSPDRATNEKLFF. The rearrangement uses TRBV18 and TRBJ1-4; D gene ambiguous. Germline CDR1 reads KGHSH; CDR2 reads LQKENI. CDR3 length equals 15 residues. Deletions cut 3 bases from V and 0 bases from J, with 8 bases between.

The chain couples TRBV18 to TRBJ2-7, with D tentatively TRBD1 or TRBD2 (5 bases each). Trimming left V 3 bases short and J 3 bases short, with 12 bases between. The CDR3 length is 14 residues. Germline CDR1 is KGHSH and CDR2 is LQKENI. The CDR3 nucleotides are TGTGCCAGCTCACCGGAGAGGGACCACTACGAGCAGTACTTC. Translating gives CASSPERDHYEQYF.

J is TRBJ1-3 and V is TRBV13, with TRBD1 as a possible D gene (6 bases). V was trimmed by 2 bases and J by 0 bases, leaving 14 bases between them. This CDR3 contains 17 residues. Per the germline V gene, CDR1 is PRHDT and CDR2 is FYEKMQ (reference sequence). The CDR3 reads CASSLWTETSSGNTIYF. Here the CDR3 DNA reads TGTGCCAGCAGCTTATGGACAGAAACCAGCTCTGGAAACACCATATATTTT.

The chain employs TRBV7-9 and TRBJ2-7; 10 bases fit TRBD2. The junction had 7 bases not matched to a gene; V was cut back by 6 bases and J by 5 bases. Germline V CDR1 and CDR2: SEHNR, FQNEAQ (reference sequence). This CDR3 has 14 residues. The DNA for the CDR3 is TGTGCCAGCAGACGGACTAGCGGAGCGGACGAGCAGTACTTC. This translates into CASRRTSGADEQYF.

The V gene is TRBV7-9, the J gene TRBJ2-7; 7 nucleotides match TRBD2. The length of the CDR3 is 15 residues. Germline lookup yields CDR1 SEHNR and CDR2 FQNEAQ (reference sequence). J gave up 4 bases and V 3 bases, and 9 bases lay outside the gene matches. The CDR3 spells CASSLAAGVAYEQYF. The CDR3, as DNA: TGTGCCAGCAGCTTGGCCGCGGGAGTGGCTTACGAGCAGTACTTC.

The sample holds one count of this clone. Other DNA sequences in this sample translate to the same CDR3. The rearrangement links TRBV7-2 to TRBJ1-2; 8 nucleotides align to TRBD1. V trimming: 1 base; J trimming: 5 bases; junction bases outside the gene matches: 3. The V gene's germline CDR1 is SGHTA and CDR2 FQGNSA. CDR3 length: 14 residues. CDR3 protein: CASSLDRGYYGYTF. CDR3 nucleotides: TGTGCCAGCAGCTTAGACAGGGGGTATTATGGCTACACCTTC.

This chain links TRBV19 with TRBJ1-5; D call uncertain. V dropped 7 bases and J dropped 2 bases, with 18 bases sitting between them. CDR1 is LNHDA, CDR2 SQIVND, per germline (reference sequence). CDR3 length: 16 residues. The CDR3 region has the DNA TGTGCCAGTACCCTCTCGAGATGGCAGGGCAATCAGCCCCAGCATTTT. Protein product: CASTLSRWQGNQPQHF. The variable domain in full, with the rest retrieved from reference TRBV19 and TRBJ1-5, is DGGITQSPKYLFRKEGQNVTLSCEQNLNHDAMYWYRQDPGQGLRLIYYSQIVNDFQKGDIAEGYSVSREKKESFPLTVTSAQKNPTAFYLCASTLSRWQGNQPQHFGDGTRLSIL.

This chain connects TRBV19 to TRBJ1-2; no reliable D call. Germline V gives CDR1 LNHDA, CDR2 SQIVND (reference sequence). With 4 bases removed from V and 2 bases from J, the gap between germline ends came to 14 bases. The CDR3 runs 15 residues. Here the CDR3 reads CASSTTRVLNYGYTF. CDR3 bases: TGTGCCAGTAGTACAACAAGGGTCCTCAACTATGGCTACACCTTC.

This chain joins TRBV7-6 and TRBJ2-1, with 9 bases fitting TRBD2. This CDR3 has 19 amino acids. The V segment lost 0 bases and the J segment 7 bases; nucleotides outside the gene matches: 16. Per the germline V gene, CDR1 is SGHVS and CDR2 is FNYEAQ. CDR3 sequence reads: CASSLAGAGGRAGRNEQFF. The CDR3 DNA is TGTGCCAGCAGCTTAGCCGGGGCAGGCGGGAGGGCCGGTCGGAATGAGCAGTTCTTC.

CDR3 nucleotide sequence: TGCAGCGTTGATCCAGGGACGGATGAAGCTTTCTTT. Translating it yields CSVDPGTDEAFF. V and J are TRBV29-1 and TRBJ1-1; tentative D call: TRBD1 (5 bases). CDR1 and CDR2 from the germline V gene are SQVTM and ANQGSEA. The V and J ends lost 3 bases and 7 bases respectively, with 12 bases between them. This CDR3 spans 12 amino acids.

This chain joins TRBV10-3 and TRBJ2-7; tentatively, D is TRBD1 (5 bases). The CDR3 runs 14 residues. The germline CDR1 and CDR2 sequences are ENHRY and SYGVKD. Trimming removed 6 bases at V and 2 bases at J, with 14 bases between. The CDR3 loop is CAISRASEAYEQYF. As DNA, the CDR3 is TGTGCCATCAGCAGGGCCTCGGAAGCCTACGAGCAGTACTTC.

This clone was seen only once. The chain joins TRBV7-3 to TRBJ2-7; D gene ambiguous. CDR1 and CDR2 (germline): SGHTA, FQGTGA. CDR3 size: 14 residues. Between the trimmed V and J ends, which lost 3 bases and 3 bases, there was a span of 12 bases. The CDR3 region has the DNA TGTGCCAGCAGCTTGAAAGGAATCCTCTACGAGCAGTACTTC. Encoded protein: CASSLKGILYEQYF. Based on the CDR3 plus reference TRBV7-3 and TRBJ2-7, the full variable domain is GAGVSQTPSNKVTEKGKYVELRCDPISGHTALYWYRQSLGQGPEFLIYFQGTGAADDSGLPNDRFFAVRPEGSVSTLKIQRTERGDSAVYLCASSLKGILYEQYFGPGTRLTVT.

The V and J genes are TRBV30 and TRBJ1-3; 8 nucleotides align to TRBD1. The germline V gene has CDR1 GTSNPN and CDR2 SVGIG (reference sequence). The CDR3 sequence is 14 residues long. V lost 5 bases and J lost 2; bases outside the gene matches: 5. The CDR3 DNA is TGTGCCTGGGGACAGGGTTCCACTGGAAACACCATATATTTT. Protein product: CAWGQGSTGNTIYF.

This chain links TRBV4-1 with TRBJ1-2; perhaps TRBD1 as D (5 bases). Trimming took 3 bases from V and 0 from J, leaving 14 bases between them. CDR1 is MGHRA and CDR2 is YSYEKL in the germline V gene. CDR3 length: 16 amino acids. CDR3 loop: CASSQVQGLANYGYTF. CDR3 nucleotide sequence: TGCGCCAGCAGCCAGGTCCAGGGCCTCGCTAACTATGGCTACACCTTC.

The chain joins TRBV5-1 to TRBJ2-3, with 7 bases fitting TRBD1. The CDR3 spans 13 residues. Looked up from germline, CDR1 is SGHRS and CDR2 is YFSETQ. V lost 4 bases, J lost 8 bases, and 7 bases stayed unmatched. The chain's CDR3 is CASSLGQTGTQYF. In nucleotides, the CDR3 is TGCGCCAGCAGCCTGGGACAGACCGGTACGCAGTATTTT.

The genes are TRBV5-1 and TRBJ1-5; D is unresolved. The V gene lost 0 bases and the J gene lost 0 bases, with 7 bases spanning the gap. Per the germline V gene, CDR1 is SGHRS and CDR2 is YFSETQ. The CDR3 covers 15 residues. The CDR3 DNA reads TGCGCCAGCAGCTTGGGGGCGATTAGCAATCAGCCCCAGCATTTT. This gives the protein CASSLGAISNQPQHF. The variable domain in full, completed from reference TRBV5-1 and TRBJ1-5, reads KAGVTQTPRYLIKTRGQQVTLSCSPISGHRSVSWYQQTPGQGLQFLFEYFSETQRNKGNFPGRFSGRQFSNSRSEMNVSTLELGDSALYLCASSLGAISNQPQHFGDGTRLSIL.

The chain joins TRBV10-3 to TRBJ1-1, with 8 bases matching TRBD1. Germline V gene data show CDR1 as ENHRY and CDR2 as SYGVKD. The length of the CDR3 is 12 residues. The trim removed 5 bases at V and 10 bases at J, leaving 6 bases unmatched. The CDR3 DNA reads TGTGCCATCAGTCCTCAGGGGGCTCGAGCTTTCTTT. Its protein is CAISPQGARAFF.

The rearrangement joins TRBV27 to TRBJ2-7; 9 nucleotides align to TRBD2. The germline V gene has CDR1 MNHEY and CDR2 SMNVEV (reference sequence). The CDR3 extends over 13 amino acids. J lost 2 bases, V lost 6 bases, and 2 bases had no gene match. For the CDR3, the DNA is TGTGCCAGCAGACTAGCGGGTGCCTACGAGCAGTACTTC. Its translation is CASRLAGAYEQYF.

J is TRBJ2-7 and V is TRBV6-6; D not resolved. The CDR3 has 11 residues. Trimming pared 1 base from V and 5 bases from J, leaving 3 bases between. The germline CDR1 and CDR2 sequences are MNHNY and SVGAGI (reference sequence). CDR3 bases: TGTGCCAGCAGTTACTACCACGAGCAGTACTTC. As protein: CASSYYHEQYF.

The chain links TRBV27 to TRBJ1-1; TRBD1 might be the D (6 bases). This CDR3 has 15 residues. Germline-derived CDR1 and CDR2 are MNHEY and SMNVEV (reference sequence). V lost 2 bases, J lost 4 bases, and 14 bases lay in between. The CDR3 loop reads CASSLIPDRFTEAFF. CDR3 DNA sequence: TGTGCCAGCAGTTTAATTCCCGACAGGTTCACTGAAGCTTTCTTT.

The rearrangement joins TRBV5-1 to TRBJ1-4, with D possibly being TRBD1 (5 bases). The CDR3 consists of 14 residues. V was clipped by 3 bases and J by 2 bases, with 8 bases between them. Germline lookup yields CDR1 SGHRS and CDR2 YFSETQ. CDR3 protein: CASSSGTTNEKLFF. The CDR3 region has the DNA TGCGCCAGCAGCTCCGGGACCACTAATGAAAAACTGTTTTTT.